This TCR beta chain was sequenced in a study of neoadjuvant anti-PD-1 for oral cavity cancer. At the level of the study: Around day 43, patients without progression received a fourth nivolumab dose before surgery. Points from the study as a whole: With three patients per group, TCR findings need larger cohorts.

Blood libraries mostly used roughly 500 ng genomic DNA, six replicates each. Sequenced by immunoSEQ multiplex PCR; TCRdb stores in-frame clones only, minus some. Altogether about 14,000 clones are present, about two thirds being singletons, with the ten largest covering approximately 3%. This CDR3 has 16 amino acids. Germline V lookup: CDR1 LNHNV, CDR2 YYDKDF (reference sequence). Germline trimming cut 1 base from V and 1 base from J; bases unmatched to any gene: 6. In regard to this clone: The antigen remains unidentified.

The chain has TRBV15 and TRBJ2-5; 7 bases are a match to TRBD1. The receptor was derived from a person aged 35 to 85 with oral cavity squamous cell carcinoma. The sequenced sample was PBMCs, obtained before nivolumab (anti-PD-1) treatment. CDR3 protein: CATSRGKGQLQETQYF. Written as DNA, the CDR3 is TGTGCCACCAGCAGAGGGAAGGGACAGCTCCAAGAGACCCAGTACTTC.